The rows below give T cell receptor beta chains drawn from one sample of a study of shared clonotypes between healthy human individuals. Assay used: immunoSEQ multiplex PCR; TCRdb lists only in-frame clones, some missing. The table lists roughly 2,000,000 clones, approximately 92% of them singletons. Input material: naive CD8+ T cells from PBMCs. The source is a man in his late teens or twenties in good health. Some clones in this sample may be carry-over from other donors' samples. Both conserved end residues are trimmed from each CDR3. The order of the fields is D gene, CDR3 length, clone size, J gene, V gene, CDR3 protein. The D gene is left open where the match is weak. Only part of the rows carry a size: once, few, many, or a class if the clone is expanded.

D gene: .
CDR3 length: 14
clone size: .
J gene: TRBJ1-1
V gene: TRBV21-1
CDR3 protein: ASSPSRGPVNTEAF

D gene: .
CDR3 length: 12
clone size: .
J gene: TRBJ2-1
V gene: TRBV19
CDR3 protein: ASSIGTLYNEQF

D gene: .
CDR3 length: 12
clone size: .
J gene: TRBJ2-2
V gene: TRBV6-5
CDR3 protein: ASSAVAGAGELF

D gene: .
CDR3 length: 11
clone size: .
J gene: TRBJ2-7
V gene: TRBV12-5
CDR3 protein: ASGLGWEYEQY

D gene: TRBD2
CDR3 length: 15
clone size: .
J gene: TRBJ2-6
V gene: TRBV9
CDR3 protein: ASSVSGRASGANVLT

D gene: .
CDR3 length: 13
clone size: .
J gene: TRBJ1-4
V gene: TRBV6-1
CDR3 protein: ASNWAQTENEKLF

D gene: .
CDR3 length: 8
clone size: few
J gene: TRBJ1-1
V gene: TRBV29-1
CDR3 protein: SVVAGEAF

D gene: .
CDR3 length: 12
clone size: .
J gene: TRBJ2-3
V gene: TRBV5-6
CDR3 protein: ASSLLTSTDTQY

D gene: .
CDR3 length: 11
clone size: .
J gene: TRBJ2-1
V gene: TRBV4-3
CDR3 protein: ASSQGVREEQF

D gene: TRBD2
CDR3 length: 9
clone size: .
J gene: TRBJ2-1
V gene: TRBV29-1
CDR3 protein: SVEDIAGQF

D gene: .
CDR3 length: 14
clone size: .
J gene: TRBJ2-3
V gene: TRBV5-1
CDR3 protein: ASSWGSGGVTDTQY

D gene: .
CDR3 length: 13
clone size: .
J gene: TRBJ1-1
V gene: TRBV13
CDR3 protein: ASSSMQGMDTEAF

D gene: .
CDR3 length: 12
clone size: .
J gene: TRBJ1-4
V gene: TRBV18
CDR3 protein: ASSDIGGNEKLF

D gene: TRBD1
CDR3 length: 13
clone size: .
J gene: TRBJ2-5
V gene: TRBV4-1
CDR3 protein: ASSHPGDRGETQY

D gene: .
CDR3 length: 12
clone size: .
J gene: TRBJ1-1
V gene: TRBV5-4
CDR3 protein: ASSPTGMNTEAF

D gene: .
CDR3 length: 12
clone size: .
J gene: TRBJ2-5
V gene: TRBV7-8
CDR3 protein: ASSLSIARETQY

D gene: .
CDR3 length: 9
clone size: .
J gene: .
V gene: TRBV10-3
CDR3 protein: AIGTAGEQY

D gene: .
CDR3 length: 11
clone size: .
J gene: TRBJ2-3
V gene: TRBV28
CDR3 protein: ANSGTSTDTQY

D gene: TRBD1
CDR3 length: 14
clone size: .
J gene: TRBJ2-7
V gene: TRBV30
CDR3 protein: AWSGLTRTGGREQY

D gene: TRBD1
CDR3 length: 14
clone size: .
J gene: TRBJ2-3
V gene: TRBV9
CDR3 protein: ASSVPGQGGEDTQY

D gene: .
CDR3 length: 15
clone size: .
J gene: TRBJ1-5
V gene: TRBV19
CDR3 protein: ASSFAPGRRVNQPQH

D gene: TRBD2
CDR3 length: 13
clone size: .
J gene: TRBJ2-1
V gene: TRBV11-2
CDR3 protein: ASSLDVLAGIEQF

D gene: .
CDR3 length: 12
clone size: .
J gene: TRBJ2-2
V gene: TRBV27
CDR3 protein: ASRPRVGTGELF

D gene: TRBD1
CDR3 length: 12
clone size: .
J gene: TRBJ2-7
V gene: TRBV28
CDR3 protein: ASSGQGSVYEQY

D gene: .
CDR3 length: 12
clone size: .
J gene: TRBJ2-7
V gene: TRBV27
CDR3 protein: ASSIGRLSYEQY

D gene: .
CDR3 length: 10
clone size: .
J gene: TRBJ2-3
V gene: TRBV9
CDR3 protein: ASSVSEDTQY

D gene: TRBD2
CDR3 length: 13
clone size: .
J gene: TRBJ2-3
V gene: TRBV7-9
CDR3 protein: ASSSLNILTSGEF

D gene: TRBD1
CDR3 length: 14
clone size: .
J gene: TRBJ2-7
V gene: TRBV2
CDR3 protein: ASSEGDRGHTYEQY

D gene: TRBD1
CDR3 length: 15
clone size: .
J gene: TRBJ1-2
V gene: TRBV14
CDR3 protein: ASSQGRQGTANYGYT

D gene: TRBD1
CDR3 length: 12
clone size: .
J gene: TRBJ2-7
V gene: TRBV7-9
CDR3 protein: ASSIGDRAYEQY

D gene: .
CDR3 length: 11
clone size: once
J gene: TRBJ1-1
V gene: TRBV6-6
CDR3 protein: ASSYLRGHEAF

D gene: TRBD1
CDR3 length: 11
clone size: few
J gene: TRBJ1-1
V gene: TRBV10-3
CDR3 protein: ATTGARDTEAF

D gene: .
CDR3 length: 12
clone size: .
J gene: TRBJ2-1
V gene: TRBV11-2
CDR3 protein: ASSFLGGYNEQF

D gene: .
CDR3 length: 12
clone size: .
J gene: TRBJ2-1
V gene: TRBV7-9
CDR3 protein: ASSLLPPTSEQF

D gene: TRBD2
CDR3 length: 15
clone size: .
J gene: TRBJ2-7
V gene: TRBV11-2
CDR3 protein: ASSLGFSSGRPYEQY

D gene: TRBD1
CDR3 length: 14
clone size: .
J gene: TRBJ1-3
V gene: TRBV10-3
CDR3 protein: AISDPTGGSGNTIY

D gene: .
CDR3 length: 13
clone size: .
J gene: TRBJ1-1
V gene: TRBV5-1
CDR3 protein: ASSLALEGNTEAF

D gene: TRBD1
CDR3 length: 11
clone size: .
J gene: TRBJ1-2
V gene: TRBV5-1
CDR3 protein: ARKGGQGYGYT

D gene: .
CDR3 length: 15
clone size: .
J gene: TRBJ1-1
V gene: TRBV7-2
CDR3 protein: ASSLALLTGKNTEAF

D gene: .
CDR3 length: 12
clone size: .
J gene: TRBJ2-5
V gene: TRBV5-5
CDR3 protein: ASSRQSYQETQY

D gene: .
CDR3 length: 11
clone size: .
J gene: TRBJ1-5
V gene: TRBV30
CDR3 protein: AWSVFGNQPQH

D gene: TRBD2
CDR3 length: 14
clone size: .
J gene: TRBJ2-7
V gene: TRBV19
CDR3 protein: ASSISLSGSSYEQY

D gene: .
CDR3 length: 11
clone size: once
J gene: TRBJ2-7
V gene: TRBV27
CDR3 protein: ASSFLQGHEQY

D gene: TRBD1
CDR3 length: 14
clone size: few
J gene: TRBJ1-1
V gene: TRBV7-9
CDR3 protein: ASSDRQGARNTEAF